Listed below are T cell receptor beta chains from one sample, sequenced in a study of Ad26.COV2.S vaccination and SARS-CoV-2 variants. TCRdb's table, derived via immunoSEQ multiplex PCR, lists solely in-frame clones and lacks some. Among hundreds of thousands of clones, about 85% were seen once, and the ten largest hold around 5.8%. The material was peripheral blood, obtained in a trial of Ad26.COV2.S vaccine versus placebo. Receptors originate from a person aged 18-65 years who received the Ad26.COV2.S COVID-19 vaccine or a placebo. CDR3s include the opening cysteine and the closing phenylalanine or tryptophan. A D gene is named only where the DNA matches it firmly. Not every row has a clone size; where given, it reads once, few, many or a size class.

clone size	V gene	J gene	D gene	CDR3 protein	CDR3 DNA
-	TRBV9	TRBJ2-3	-	CASSGRNLPDTQYF	TGTGCCAGCAGCGGAAGAAACTTGCCCGATACGCAGTATTTT
-	TRBV6-5	TRBJ2-1	-	CASSYPPGPTYNEQFF	TGTGCCAGCAGTTACCCTCCGGGGCCGACATACAATGAGCAGTTCTTC
many	TRBV6-4	TRBJ2-1	-	CASSLSGNNEQFF	TGTGCCAGCAGTTTATCGGGTAATAATGAGCAGTTCTTC
-	TRBV5-1	TRBJ1-5	-	CASSLGVGNSNQPQHF	TGCGCCAGCAGCTTAGGGGTGGGGAATAGCAATCAGCCCCAGCATTTT
-	TRBV6-5	TRBJ1-3	-	CASTTDANSGNTIYF	TGTGCCAGCACCACCGACGCAAACTCTGGAAACACCATATATTTT
-	TRBV5-4	TRBJ2-2	-	CASSLAPTRANTGELFF	TGTGCCAGCAGCTTGGCCCCGACTAGGGCGAACACCGGGGAGCTGTTTTTT
-	TRBV5-4	TRBJ1-2	TRBD1	CASSLDRGEFYGYTF	TGTGCCAGCAGCTTGGACAGGGGGGAATTCTATGGCTACACCTTC
-	TRBV7-8	TRBJ1-1	-	CASSSSLGRTNTEAFF	TGTGCCAGCAGCTCAAGCCTGGGACGTACCAACACTGAAGCTTTCTTT
-	TRBV30	TRBJ2-3	-	CASRGDTSTDTQYF	TGTGCCTCGAGGGGGGATACCAGCACAGATACGCAGTATTTT
-	TRBV9	TRBJ1-1	-	CASSPGQQHTEAFF	TGTGCCAGCAGCCCCGGACAACAGCACACTGAAGCTTTCTTT
-	TRBV9	TRBJ1-1	-	CASSETDHEAFF	TGTGCCAGCAGCGAGACCGACCATGAAGCTTTCTTT
-	TRBV9	TRBJ1-3	-	CASSGEKPSGNTIYF	TGTGCCAGCAGCGGGGAAAAGCCCTCTGGAAACACCATATATTTT
-	TRBV5-1	TRBJ1-4	-	CASSLGRISAATNEKLFF	TGCGCCAGCAGCTTGGGAAGGATTTCAGCAGCAACTAATGAAAAACTGTTTTTT
-	TRBV4-1	TRBJ1-2	-	CASSQDRRMNRNYGYTF	TGCGCCAGCAGCCAAGACCGAAGGATGAATAGAAACTATGGCTACACCTTC
-	TRBV19	TRBJ2-7	TRBD1	CASSTGTGFLDEQYF	TGTGCCAGTAGTACCGGGACAGGGTTTCTGGACGAGCAGTACTTC
-	TRBV3-1/TRBV3-2	TRBJ1-4	-	CASSQDRGFAGEKLFF	TGTGCCAGCAGCCAAGATAGAGGGTTTGCAGGTGAAAAACTGTTTTTT
-	TRBV7-9	TRBJ1-5	-	CASSAGGIGQPQHF	TGTGCCAGCAGCGCCGGGGGGATAGGACAGCCCCAGCATTTT
-	TRBV30	TRBJ2-7	TRBD2	CAWGLASSYEQYF	TGTGCCTGGGGACTAGCGTCCTCCTACGAGCAGTACTTC
-	TRBV14	TRBJ2-1	-	CASSQEIGTQQFF	TGTGCCAGCAGCCAAGAAATCGGGACTCAGCAGTTCTTC
-	TRBV7-6	TRBJ2-2	-	CASSPTTGELFF	TGTGCCAGCAGCCCAACCACCGGGGAGCTGTTTTTT
-	TRBV14	TRBJ2-1	TRBD1	CASSQGQGKDPEQFF	TGTGCCAGCAGCCAAGGACAGGGAAAAGATCCTGAGCAGTTCTTC
-	TRBV30	TRBJ1-1	-	CAWSVQYMVLKPGNTEAFF	TGTGCCTGGAGTGTACAATATATGGTCTTAAAACCTGGGAACACTGAAGCTTTCTTT
many	TRBV11-3	TRBJ2-1	-	CASSQGGRSSYNEQFF	TGTGCCAGCAGCCAGGGGGGGAGGAGCTCCTACAATGAGCAGTTCTTC
few	TRBV7-9	TRBJ1-5	TRBD1	CASKRGDRANQPQHF	TGTGCCAGCAAAAGGGGAGACAGGGCTAATCAGCCCCAGCATTTT
-	TRBV10-3	TRBJ2-7	-	CAISGTESSYEQYF	TGTGCCATCAGTGGGACGGAGAGCTCCTACGAGCAGTACTTC
-	TRBV10-3	TRBJ1-1	-	CATREGQMNTEAFF	TGTGCCACCAGAGAAGGGCAGATGAACACTGAAGCTTTCTTT
-	TRBV30	TRBJ2-7	TRBD2	CAWTNPGLAGDVSYEQYF	TGTGCCTGGACCAACCCCGGACTAGCGGGCGACGTCTCCTACGAGCAGTACTTC
-	TRBV4-2	TRBJ2-7	TRBD1	CASNNSSRGQVPYEQYF	TGTGCCAGCAACAATTCATCCAGGGGGCAGGTTCCCTACGAGCAGTACTTC
-	TRBV11-2	TRBJ1-5	-	CASSQDSNQPQHF	TGTGCCAGCAGCCAGGATAGCAATCAGCCCCAGCATTTT
few	TRBV4-3	TRBJ2-7	-	CASSQTRALTYEQYF	TGCGCCAGCAGCCAAACCCGGGCCCTTACCTACGAGCAGTACTTC
-	TRBV27	TRBJ2-7	TRBD1	CASKEGTGFWDEQYF	TGTGCCAGCAAAGAAGGGACAGGGTTTTGGGACGAGCAGTACTTC
once	TRBV28	TRBJ1-3	-	CASSLSSGWDTIYF	TGTGCCAGCAGTTTATCGTCAGGCTGGGACACCATATATTTT
once	TRBV24-1	TRBJ2-7	TRBD1	CATKSTGEPSYEQYF	TGTGCCACAAAGTCGACAGGGGAGCCTTCCTACGAGCAGTACTTC
-	TRBV28	TRBJ2-7	-	CASSSSGRSEYF	TGTGCCAGCAGTTCCTCTGGACGTTCCGAGTACTTC
-	TRBV28	TRBJ2-1	-	CASSLSARIHEQFF	TGTGCCAGCAGTTTATCGGCTAGAATCCATGAGCAGTTCTTC
-	TRBV7-8	TRBJ2-7	-	CASAGGARPYEQYF	TGTGCCAGCGCCGGGGGAGCCAGACCCTACGAGCAGTACTTC
-	TRBV7-6	TRBJ1-1	-	CASSSSSVRLNTEAFF	TGTGCCAGCAGCTCATCCTCGGTTCGATTGAACACTGAAGCTTTCTTT
-	TRBV6-2/TRBV6-3	TRBJ1-5	-	CASSLSGPFSNQPQHF	TGTGCCAGCAGCCTTTCCGGGCCCTTTTCCAATCAGCCCCAGCATTTT
-	TRBV30	TRBJ1-1	-	CACAGTVNTEAFF	TGTGCCTGCGCTGGGACTGTGAACACTGAAGCTTTCTTT
-	TRBV11-2	TRBJ1-5	TRBD1	CASSVGTGDNQPQHF	TGTGCCAGCAGCGTCGGGACAGGGGACAATCAGCCCCAGCATTTT
-	TRBV7-9	TRBJ1-6	-	CASSLGQNSPLHF	TGTGCCAGCAGCTTAGGACAGAATTCACCCCTCCACTTT
-	TRBV7-3	TRBJ2-3	-	CASSEGGADTQYF	TGTGCCAGCAGCGAGGGCGGCGCAGATACGCAGTATTTT
-	TRBV11-2	TRBJ2-3	TRBD1	CASVEGAADTQYF	TGTGCTTCGGTCGAGGGGGCGGCAGATACGCAGTATTTT
-	TRBV5-1	TRBJ2-7	-	CASSLAAGSTYEQYF	TGCGCCAGCAGCTTGGCCGCCGGATCCACCTACGAGCAGTACTTC
-	TRBV20-1	TRBJ1-2	-	CSVVEGAGYTF	TGCAGTGTAGTAGAGGGAGCCGGCTACACCTTC
-	TRBV15	TRBJ1-4	-	CATSRLIYTRINEKLFF	TGTGCCACCAGCAGACTAATTTACACGAGAATAAATGAAAAACTGTTTTTT
-	TRBV28	TRBJ1-1	TRBD1	CASSIEQGPEAFF	TGTGCCAGCAGCATCGAACAGGGGCCCGAAGCTTTCTTT
few	TRBV30	TRBJ1-2	-	CAWSAQPNYGYTF	TGTGCCTGGAGTGCACAACCAAACTATGGCTACACCTTC
-	TRBV28	TRBJ2-5	TRBD2	CASSSGGASGQETQYF	TGTGCCAGCAGTTCTGGAGGGGCTAGCGGACAAGAGACCCAGTACTTC
-	TRBV7-2	TRBJ1-6	TRBD1	CASSVITGTGTSPLHF	TGTGCCAGCAGCGTCATTACCGGGACAGGAACCTCGCCCCTCCACTTT
-	TRBV28	TRBJ1-6	TRBD1	CASSPTGDGYNSPLHF	TGTGCCAGCAGTCCGACAGGGGACGGCTATAATTCACCCCTCCACTTT
-	TRBV5-1	TRBJ2-1	TRBD2	CASSSLAGGLDEQFF	TGCGCCAGCAGCTCACTAGCGGGAGGGTTGGATGAGCAGTTCTTC
-	TRBV30	TRBJ2-5	-	CAWSGGGWETQYF	TGTGCCTGGAGTGGAGGGGGTTGGGAGACCCAGTACTTC
-	TRBV6-2/TRBV6-3	TRBJ2-1	-	CASSRRGANEQFF	TGTGCCAGCAGCCGACGCGGGGCAAATGAGCAGTTCTTC
few	TRBV7-2	TRBJ1-5	-	CASSFGVNQPQHF	TGTGCCAGCAGCTTTGGGGTCAATCAGCCCCAGCATTTT
-	TRBV29-1	TRBJ1-5	TRBD1	CSGGQGAGQPQHF	TGCAGCGGCGGACAGGGGGCAGGTCAGCCCCAGCATTTT